Sequencing of this TCR beta chain was carried out in a study of blood T cell repertoires in COVID-19. Study overall: Both acute and convalescent COVID-19 samples were obtained from the United States, Italy and Spain. T cells, B-cell-depleted T cells, or PBMCs supplied cDNA or gDNA.

In the study's own analysis: By means of reference gene primer amplification, nucleated cell counts were estimated. Generated by immunoSEQ multiplex PCR, the TCRdb table keeps only in-frame clones and is missing some. The DNA gave D and trimming, while V, J and clone size come from that table. The sample includes approximately 190,000 clones, about 80% of them seen just once. Material for sequencing was peripheral blood. The TCR originated in a man aged 55 to 69 with acute or convalescent COVID-19.

CDR3 sequence: CASSPQENTEAFF. CDR3 bases: TGTGCCAGCAGTCCACAGGAAAACACTGAAGCTTTCTTT. V gene TRBV6-5 combines with J gene TRBJ1-1; the D gene is possibly TRBD1 (5 bases). CDR1 is MNHEY and CDR2 is SVGAGI in the germline V gene. V dropped 5 bases and J dropped 2 bases, with 9 bases sitting between them. The CDR3 sequence is 13 residues long.